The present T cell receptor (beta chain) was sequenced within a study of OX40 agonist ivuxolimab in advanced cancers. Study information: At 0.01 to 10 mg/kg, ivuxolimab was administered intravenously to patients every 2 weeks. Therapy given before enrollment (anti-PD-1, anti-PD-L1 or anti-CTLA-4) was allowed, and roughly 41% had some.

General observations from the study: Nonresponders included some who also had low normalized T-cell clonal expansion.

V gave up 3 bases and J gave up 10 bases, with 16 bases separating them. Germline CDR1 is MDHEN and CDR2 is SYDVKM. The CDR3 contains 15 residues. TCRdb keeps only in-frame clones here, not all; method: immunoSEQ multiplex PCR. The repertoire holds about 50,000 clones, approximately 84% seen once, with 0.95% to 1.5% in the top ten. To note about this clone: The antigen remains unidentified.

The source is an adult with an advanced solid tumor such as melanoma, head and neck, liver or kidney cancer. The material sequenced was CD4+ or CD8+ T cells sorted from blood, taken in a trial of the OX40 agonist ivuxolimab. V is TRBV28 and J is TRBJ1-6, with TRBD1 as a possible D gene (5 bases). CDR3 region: CASSFTRGRESPLHF. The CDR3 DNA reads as TGTGCCAGCAGTTTTACGAGGGGCAGGGAATCACCCCTCCACTTT.